Sequencing of this TCR beta chain was carried out in a study of CDR3 diversity in severe acne. Germline-derived CDR1 and CDR2 are DFQATT and SNEGSKA (reference sequence). The V gene end was trimmed by 5 bases and the J gene end by 4 bases; junction bases not matched to a gene: 3. The CDR3 contains 12 residues. TCRdb redid the calling of the PCR reads with MiXCR, one entry per CDR3 protein. The profile shows approximately 79,000 distinct CDR3 sequences, roughly half of them singletons. This clonotype was sampled from a male donor in good health, serving as a control. The chain uses TRBV20-1 and TRBJ2-5; 8 nucleotides match TRBD2. Sequencing was performed on blood. CDR3 bases: TGCAGTGCTCCGGGACTAGGAGAGACCCAGTACTTC. Encoded protein: CSAPGLGETQYF.